A single sample is the source of the 19 T cell receptor beta chains below, sequenced in a study of radiotherapy plus CTLA-4 blockade in lung cancer. Assay used: immunoSEQ multiplex PCR; TCRdb lists only in-frame clones, some missing. Among 80,000 or so clones listed, around 79% were seen once. The sample here was peripheral blood, taken from a patient treated with radiotherapy plus ipilimumab. These receptors came from a human donor with non-small cell lung cancer who had a partial response to radiotherapy plus ipilimumab. Some clones in this sample may be carry-over from other donors' samples.

V gene TRBV6-1 combines with J gene TRBJ2-7; D is undetermined. The CDR3 has 15 amino acids. Trimming shortened V by 6 bases and J by 3 bases, and 18 bases separated the two germline ends. CDR1 and CDR2 from the germline V gene are MNHNS and SASEGT. The CDR3 region has the DNA TGTGCCAGCAGACCTCCCAGCGAGCACCACTACGAGCAGTACTTC. It encodes CASRPPSEHHYEQYF.

V usage is TRBV6-5 and J usage is TRBJ2-7, with 8 bases fitting TRBD1. The CDR3 is 12 amino acids. Germline assignment: CDR1 MNHEY and CDR2 SVGAGI. Losses at the gene ends were 5 bases for V and 6 bases for J; bases not matched to a gene: 3. The CDR3 is CASSRTGFEQYF. Written as DNA, the CDR3 is TGTGCCAGCAGTAGGACAGGGTTCGAGCAGTACTTC.

The chain joins TRBV30 to TRBJ1-2; D uncertain. Per germline, CDR1 GTSNPN and CDR2 SVGIG (reference sequence). Deletions cut 3 bases from V and 4 bases from J, with 9 bases between. The CDR3 is made up of 12 amino acids. The CDR3 region is CAWRARTYGYTF. The CDR3 DNA reads as TGTGCCTGGAGGGCCCGCACCTATGGCTACACCTTC. The variable domain in full, completed from reference TRBV30 and TRBJ1-2, reads SQTIHQWPATLVQPVGSPLSLECTVEGTSNPNLYWYRQAAGRGLQLLFYSVGIGQISSEVPQNLSASRPQDRQFILSSKKLLLSDSGFYLCAWRARTYGYTFGSGTRLTVV.

This chain uses TRBV4-2 with TRBJ1-2; D not certain. V lost 0 bases to trimming and J lost 4 bases, with 12 bases between them. Looked up from germline, CDR1 is LGHNA and CDR2 is YNFKEQ. This CDR3 spans 15 amino acids. CDR3 loop: CASSQDPESGYGYTF. The CDR3 DNA reads as TGTGCCAGCAGCCAAGATCCCGAGAGTGGCTATGGCTACACCTTC.

V is TRBV13 and J is TRBJ2-7; D remains ambiguous. Deletions cut 0 bases from V and 2 bases from J, with 8 bases between. The CDR3 has 14 amino acids. In germline, CDR1 is PRHDT, CDR2 FYEKMQ (reference sequence). The CDR3 region has the DNA TGTGCCAGCAGCTTAGGTCCGGTTACCTACGAGCAGTACTTC. This encodes CASSLGPVTYEQYF.

The rearrangement joins TRBV21-1 to TRBJ2-7; the DNA was not used to check the table's D call, TRBD2. TRBV21-1 is a documented pseudogene. This CDR3 comprises 16 residues. CDR3 in amino acids: CASSKGGVNCAYEQYF. The CDR3 nucleotides read TGTGCCAGCAGCAAAGGGGGGGTGAACTGCGCCTACGAGCAGTACTTC.

V is TRBV11-3 and J is TRBJ2-2; 7 bases agree with TRBD2. Trimming took 1 base from V and 3 from J; bases not matched to a gene: 2. The CDR3 loop spans 15 amino acids. Looked up from germline, CDR1 is SGHNT and CDR2 is YENEEA. The CDR3 nucleotides read TGTGCCAGCAGCTTAGGCGGGGGTCACACCGGGGAGCTGTTTTTT. Its translation is CASSLGGGHTGELFF. The whole variable domain, remainder taken from reference TRBV11-3 and TRBJ2-2, is EAGVVQSPRYKIIEKKQPVAFWCNPISGHNTLYWYLQNLGQGPELLIRYENEEAVDDSQLPKDRFSAERLKGVDSTLKIQPAELGDSAVYLCASSLGGGHTGELFFGEGSRLTVL.

The chain combines TRBV4-2 with TRBJ2-1; possibly TRBD2 for D (6 bases). Germline CDR1 LGHNA, CDR2 YNFKEQ. CDR3 size: 16 residues. V was clipped by 2 bases and J by 5 bases, with 16 bases between them. CDR3 region: CASSQPLWREDNEQFF. The CDR3 nucleotides read TGTGCCAGCAGCCAACCTTTGTGGCGGGAAGACAATGAGCAGTTCTTC.

The rearrangement uses TRBV7-3 and TRBJ2-7, with TRBD2 matching 10 bases. CDR1 SGHTA and CDR2 FQGTGA come from the germline V gene. The CDR3 spans 15 residues. Trimming at V came to 3 bases and at J to 7 bases, leaving 9 bases not matched to a gene. The CDR3 sequence: CASSLRAGGRLEQYF. For the CDR3, the DNA is TGTGCCAGCAGCTTGAGAGCGGGGGGGCGCTTAGAGCAGTACTTC. The complete variable domain, with remaining parts taken from reference TRBV7-3 and TRBJ2-7, reads GAGVSQTPSNKVTEKGKYVELRCDPISGHTALYWYRQSLGQGPEFLIYFQGTGAADDSGLPNDRFFAVRPEGSVSTLKIQRTERGDSAVYLCASSLRAGGRLEQYFGPGTRLTVT.

This chain links TRBV19 with TRBJ1-1; weak D call: TRBD1 (6 bases). Looked up from germline, CDR1 is LNHDA and CDR2 is SQIVND (reference sequence). V was pared by 7 bases and J by 4 bases, with 19 bases between. This CDR3 is 15 amino acids long. The CDR3 DNA sequence: TGTGCCAGTAATGACCCGATGGGGGCCAGCACTGAAGCTTTCTTT. Translating gives CASNDPMGASTEAFF.

A remark on this clone: This CDR3 is also generated by other DNA sequences in the sample. The chain employs TRBV6-5 and TRBJ1-3; tentative D call: TRBD1 (5 bases). V shed 4 bases and J shed 3 bases, with 7 bases lying between them. The CDR3 consists of 13 residues. The germline CDR1 and CDR2 sequences are MNHEY and SVGAGI. In DNA, the CDR3 is TGTGCCAGCAGTTCAGGGTTTGGAAACACCATATATTTT. Residues: CASSSGFGNTIYF.

V is TRBV5-5 and J is TRBJ1-4; maybe TRBD1 (5 bases). V dropped 0 bases and J dropped 8 bases, with 23 bases sitting between them. This CDR3 region has 18 residues. Germline V gives CDR1 SGHKS, CDR2 YYEKEE (reference sequence). In DNA form, the CDR3 reads TGTGCCAGCAGCTTGGTGGGTACAGGCACTCCTGAAGGCGAAAAACTGTTTTTT. Protein sequence: CASSLVGTGTPEGEKLFF.

The chain recombines TRBV7-2 with TRBJ1-1, with TRBD1 identical over 7 bases. This CDR3 has 13 residues. In germline, CDR1 is SGHTA, CDR2 FQGNSA. V was pared by 3 bases and J by 5 bases, with 3 bases of the junction left unmatched. CDR3 region: CASSLGQLTEAFF. In DNA form, the CDR3 reads TGTGCCAGCAGCTTGGGACAGCTAACTGAAGCTTTCTTT.

V is TRBV9 and J is TRBJ2-3; the match to TRBD1 covers 8 bases. There are 15 residues in the CDR3. The germline V gene has CDR1 SGDLS and CDR2 YYNGEE. J gave up 5 bases and V 0 bases, and 5 bases lay outside the gene matches. The CDR3 DNA sequence: TGTGCCAGCAGCGTAGGCGGACAGGGCTTAGATACGCAGTATTTT. Protein sequence: CASSVGGQGLDTQYF.

This rearrangement joins TRBV4-3 to TRBJ2-7, with 7 bases fitting TRBD1. The CDR3 is 14 residues long. Trimming cost V 2 bases and J 4 bases; bases outside gene matches: 5. The V gene's germline CDR1 is LGHNA and CDR2 YSLEER. The CDR3 nucleotides read TGCGCCAGCAGCCAAATGAGGGGGCCTTACGAGCAGTACTTC. This codes for CASSQMRGPYEQYF.

The rearrangement joins TRBV7-2 to TRBJ1-2; D is undetermined. Trimming removed 2 bases from V and 2 bases from J, with 6 bases in between. The germline gives CDR1 SGHTA, CDR2 FQGNSA. This CDR3 spans 13 amino acids. CDR3 sequence reads: CASSLNRNYGYTF. CDR3 sequence (DNA): TGTGCCAGCAGCTTAAACAGAAACTATGGCTACACCTTC.

The genes are TRBV21-1 and TRBJ1-2. TRBV21-1 is termed a pseudogene. There are 11 residues in the CDR3. The CDR3 here is CASSKVAGYTF. The CDR3 nucleotides are TGTGCCAGCAGCAAAGTAGCCGGCTACACCTTC.

V and J are TRBV2 and TRBJ2-7, with 7 positions matching TRBD1. The CDR3 is 13 residues long. Germline CDR1 reads SNHLY; CDR2 reads FYNNEI. The trim removed 5 bases at V and 4 bases at J, leaving 5 bases unmatched. The CDR3 loop is CASSTGQRYEQYF. The CDR3 region has the DNA TGTGCCAGCAGTACGGGACAGAGGTACGAGCAGTACTTC.

The chain combines TRBV30 with TRBJ1-1; the D is unclear. Per the germline V gene, CDR1 is GTSNPN and CDR2 is SVGIG (reference sequence). The length of the CDR3 is 14 residues. Deletions cut 0 bases from V and 7 bases from J, with 15 bases between. CDR3 loop: CAWSVFPGRREAFF. The DNA of the CDR3 is TGTGCCTGGAGTGTATTCCCTGGGAGGCGTGAAGCTTTCTTT.